This T cell receptor (beta chain) is from a study of blood T cell repertoires in COVID-19 (TCRdb year 2020). In terms of the full investigation: Samples from collaborators originated in the United States, Italy and Spain and spanned both the acute and convalescent phases of COVID-19. A de-identified subject ID, COVID-19 status, age in years and sex were almost always included in the sample metadata. Where available, HLA class I and class II types were obtained from metadata supplied by the sample provider rather than from assay-based typing. Deeply sampled blood TCRbeta repertoires from subjects exposed to, actively infected with, or recovered from COVID-19 were included in the dataset. A freely available public database, intended as a resource for researchers studying the immune response to SARS-CoV-2, is where the repertoires were released. The samples were drawn from two sources: the first 160 participants of the ongoing ImmuneRACE study, and some 1,300 subjects contributed by 6 global collaborators. The material from the prospective study consisted of cDNA or gDNA derived from T cells, B-cell-depleted T cells, or PBMCs. Broad study findings and their caveats: How much clinical and demographic metadata was included differed by source and by participant, and the metadata was provided uncurated.

Collaborating institutions collected whole blood in K2EDTA tubes following their own protocols. Collaborator samples were shipped for TCRbeta analysis as frozen whole blood, isolated PBMCs, or DNA extracted from either sample type. TCRbeta CDR3 regions were amplified from genomic DNA by means of the immunoSEQ Assay, a bias-controlled multiplex PCR. Regarding the original processing steps: Within the assay, amplification of reference gene primers was used to estimate how many nucleated cells each sample contained. To quantify the absolute abundance of each unique TCRbeta CDR3 rearrangement, sequence reads were collapsed and filtered. For each sample, productive Simpson clonality was calculated by taking the square root of Simpson's diversity index across productive rearrangements. Not all clones reach the TCRdb copy of this immuneACCESS table, which keeps in-frame sequences only. Checked studies attribute under half of the gap to unresolved V genes and leave the rest unexplained. Clone size and the V and J calls come from that table; the DNA yielded D and trimming. Across this sample there are around 200,000 clones, with approximately 85% seen only once. Jointly, the top ten make up 10% to 11% of the sample.

Deletion took 2 bases off V and 0 bases off J, with a span of 16 bases between the germline ends. Taken from the germline V gene, the CDR1 and CDR2 loops are SGHDN and FVKESK. The CDR3 starts with the cysteine, ends with the phenylalanine, and has 17 residues. CDR3 DNA is the only sequence kept; it has 51 bases, read in frame from the first base. This clone showed up just a few times. Its antigen is unknown. Base qualities are not at hand, and no much larger clone is one base apart. The sample was peripheral blood. This receptor chain uses TRBV14 and TRBJ1-1, with no confidently assigned D gene. This TCR came from a human donor with active or convalescent COVID-19. The donor label of this sample is uncertain. In nucleotides, the sequence is TGTGCCAGCAGCCAATCCGTTGCGAACCTTATGAACACTGAAGCTTTCTTT. Its product reads: CASSQSVANLMNTEAFF.